In this sample, the clone carrying this T cell receptor (beta chain) turned up many times. This entry comes from a study of T-cell reconstitution after alpha-beta-depleted transplantation in children. This CDR3 contains 14 residues. Germline loops: CDR1 SGHRS, CDR2 YFSETQ. The V end was cut by 3 bases, the J end by 5 bases, with 12 bases between. Preparation of the TCRbeta library involved a method that used unique molecular identifiers. TCRdb used MiXCR to reprocess the PCR reads, holding one entry per CDR3 protein. The table shows some 640,000 distinct CDR3 sequences, with around a sixth occurring only once.

V and J are TRBV5-1 and TRBJ2-1, with no clear D. The sequence came from a human donor who donated a stem cell graft to a child with acute myeloid leukemia. The starting material was PBMCs from the stem cell graft donor, obtained from the stem cell graft. In DNA, the CDR3 is TGCGCCAGCAGCTCCAAGACTGGCCACAATGAGCAGTTCTTC. This sequence encodes CASSSKTGHNEQFF.